The rows below give T cell receptor beta chains drawn from one sample of a study of T cells in Graves' hyperthyroidism and ophthalmopathy. Each CDR3 protein gets one entry after TCRdb re-called the multiplex PCR reads with MiXCR. The profile covers around 350,000 distinct CDR3 sequences, with approximately 25% appearing a single time and around 67% taken by the ten largest. Source material: blood. Every receptor here comes from a man between 45 and 60 years old with Graves' hyperthyroidism. CDR3s include the opening cysteine and the closing phenylalanine or tryptophan. D genes are given only for firm matches. Part of the rows lack a size; the others show once, few, many or a class for expanded clones.

D gene	V gene	J gene	CDR3 length	clone size	CDR3 protein	CDR3 DNA
TRBD1	TRBV3-1	TRBJ1-6	13	many	CASSRQGNSPLHF	TGTGCCAGCAGCCGACAGGGTAATTCACCCCTCCACTTT
NA	TRBV6-5	TRBJ2-2	16	few	CASSYSTRVNTGELFF	TGTGCCAGCAGTTACTCGACCAGAGTGAACACCGGGGAGCTGTTTTTT
NA	TRBV12-3/TRBV12-4	TRBJ1-1	13	many	CASSLKTYTEAFF	TGTGCCAGCAGTTTAAAGACTTACACTGAAGCTTTCTTT
NA	TRBV13	TRBJ2-5	13	NA	CASSHEGLQTQYF	TGTGCCAGCAGCCATGAGGGGTTGCAGACCCAGTACTTC
NA	TRBV7-9	TRBJ2-2	13	few	CASSLDGAGELFF	TGTGCCAGCAGCTTAGATGGGGCCGGGGAGCTGTTTTTT
TRBD2	TRBV7-2	TRBJ2-1	17	many	CASSSEPAGVIFNEQFF	TGTGCCAGCAGCTCCGAGCCAGCGGGAGTCATCTTCAATGAGCAGTTCTTC
NA	TRBV7-2	TRBJ2-2	16	NA	CASSLTLSPRTGELFF	TGTGCCAGCAGCCTAACGTTATCCCCCAGAACCGGGGAGCTGTTTTTT
TRBD2	TRBV11-2	TRBJ2-1	18	many	CASSLPTSGRVPNNEQFF	TGTGCCAGCAGCCTACCGACTAGCGGGCGAGTCCCAAACAATGAGCAGTTCTTC
NA	TRBV7-9	TRBJ2-7	11	many	CASSLLDEQYF	TGTGCCAGCAGCTTACTAGACGAGCAGTACTTC
NA	TRBV7-9	TRBJ1-2	14	NA	CASRRPGASYGYTF	TGTGCCAGCAGACGCCCCGGGGCTTCCTATGGCTACACCTTC
TRBD1	TRBV7-9	TRBJ1-4	13	few	CASSLDRGEKLFF	TGTGCCAGCAGCTTGGACAGGGGAGAAAAACTGTTTTTT
TRBD2	TRBV20-1	TRBJ2-1	15	few	CSARELAGGNNEQFF	TGCAGTGCTAGAGAACTAGCGGGAGGGAACAATGAGCAGTTCTTC
TRBD1	TRBV28	TRBJ2-3	17	NA	CASSLGRRGQGLDTQYF	TGTGCCAGCAGTTTGGGACGTCGGGGACAGGGGTTAGATACGCAGTATTTT
TRBD1	TRBV30	TRBJ1-4	16	many	CAWSRTGATQGEKLFF	TGTGCCTGGAGTCGGACAGGGGCCACTCAAGGCGAAAAACTGTTTTTT
TRBD2	TRBV7-2	TRBJ2-1	18	many	CASSLASSGTTSYNEQFF	TGTGCCAGCAGCTTAGCCTCTAGCGGGACCACCTCCTACAATGAGCAGTTCTTC
NA	TRBV12-3/TRBV12-4	TRBJ1-4	12	few	CASSFGPEKLFF	TGTGCCAGCAGTTTCGGACCCGAAAAACTGTTTTTT
TRBD2	TRBV20-1	TRBJ2-3	16	NA	CSARDRLAGGADTQYF	TGCAGTGCTAGAGACCGACTAGCGGGAGGCGCAGATACGCAGTATTTT
NA	TRBV2	TRBJ1-5	15	few	CASSEWQCSNQPQHF	TGTGCCAGCAGTGAATGGCAGTGTAGCAATCAGCCCCAGCATTTT
TRBD2	TRBV5-1	TRBJ2-3	15	NA	CASSLASGYTDTQYF	TGCGCCAGCAGCTTGGCTAGCGGGTACACAGATACGCAGTATTTT
TRBD2	TRBV5-1	TRBJ2-3	16	few	CASSIPGLGSTDTQYF	TGCGCCAGCAGCATCCCGGGACTAGGGAGCACAGATACGCAGTATTTT
TRBD1	TRBV10-2	TRBJ1-3	15	NA	CASSTGTERGNTIYF	TGCGCCAGCAGCACCGGGACAGAGAGAGGAAACACCATATATTTT
TRBD2	TRBV29-1	TRBJ2-2	16	NA	CSVVAGTSGRTGELFF	TGCAGCGTCGTGGCCGGGACTAGCGGGAGAACCGGGGAGCTGTTTTTT
NA	TRBV20-1	TRBJ1-2	13	NA	CSARVGRLGGYTF	TGCAGTGCTAGAGTTGGTAGATTAGGTGGCTACACCTTC
NA	TRBV29-1	TRBJ2-3	14	many	CSVSRDMNTDTQYF	TGCAGCGTGTCCCGAGATATGAACACAGATACGCAGTATTTT
NA	TRBV5-1	TRBJ2-1	14	many	CASSLEGAYNEQFF	TGCGCCAGCAGCTTAGAGGGGGCCTACAATGAGCAGTTCTTC
NA	TRBV19	TRBJ2-7	13	NA	CATSPGPSYEQYF	TGTGCCACCTCCCCGGGACCGAGCTACGAGCAGTACTTC
NA	TRBV6-1	TRBJ2-3	15	many	CASNTGSSVGDTQYF	TGTGCCAGCAACACCGGGAGTTCGGTAGGGGATACGCAGTATTTT
TRBD2	TRBV27	TRBJ2-3	16	many	CASSPLAGGRLDTQYF	TGTGCCAGCAGTCCTCTAGCGGGAGGGAGGTTAGATACGCAGTATTTT
TRBD2	TRBV16	TRBJ2-3	19	few	CASSQYAGTSGGNTDTQYF	TGTGCCAGCAGCCAGTACGCCGGGACTAGCGGGGGAAACACAGATACGCAGTATTTT
NA	TRBV12-3/TRBV12-4	TRBJ1-2	13	few	CASSTGPGGGYTF	TGTGCCAGCAGCACAGGTCCAGGAGGGGGCTACACCTTC
TRBD2	TRBV7-9	TRBJ2-5	15	many	CASSSWTSGQETQYF	TGTGCCAGCAGCTCCTGGACTAGCGGCCAAGAGACCCAGTACTTC
NA	TRBV29-1	TRBJ2-3	12	NA	CSTSGGTDTQYF	TGCAGCACCTCCGGGGGCACAGATACGCAGTATTTT
NA	TRBV12-5	TRBJ1-4	18	few	CASGLVNPFRGQNEKLFF	TGTGCTAGTGGTTTGGTAAACCCGTTTCGGGGGCAAAATGAAAAACTGTTTTTT
NA	TRBV5-1	TRBJ1-1	12	NA	CASSLEGSEAFF	TGCGCCAGCAGCTTGGAGGGTAGCGAAGCTTTCTTT
NA	TRBV20-1	TRBJ2-3	15	few	CSARDLVRVGDTQYF	TGCAGTGCTAGAGATCTAGTCAGGGTAGGGGATACGCAGTATTTT
TRBD1	TRBV7-3	TRBJ2-2	16	NA	CASSRQGAVNTGELFF	TGTGCCAGCAGCCGACAGGGGGCCGTAAACACCGGGGAGCTGTTTTTT
NA	TRBV30	TRBJ2-7	14	NA	CAWSGAEASYEQYF	TGTGCCTGGAGTGGAGCGGAAGCGTCGTACGAGCAGTACTTC
TRBD2	TRBV6-1	TRBJ2-1	14	few	CASSRLAGEDEQFF	TGTGCCAGCAGTCGACTAGCGGGAGAGGATGAGCAGTTCTTC
NA	TRBV6-1	TRBJ1-4	15	few	CASSGNGATNEKLFF	TGTGCCAGCAGCGGGAATGGAGCAACTAATGAAAAACTGTTTTTT
NA	TRBV9	TRBJ1-4	15	few	CASSVDSRRNEKLFF	TGTGCCAGCAGCGTAGACTCTCGGCGGAATGAAAAACTGTTTTTT
NA	TRBV7-9	TRBJ2-7	14	many	CASSRTTSSYEQYF	TGTGCCAGCAGCAGAACCACCAGCTCCTACGAGCAGTACTTC
TRBD2	TRBV7-9	TRBJ2-1	14	many	CASKPAGVKNEQFF	TGTGCCAGCAAACCGGCGGGAGTTAAGAATGAGCAGTTCTTC
TRBD1	TRBV29-1	TRBJ2-7	13	few	CSVGQASSYEQYF	TGCAGCGTCGGACAGGCGAGCTCCTACGAGCAGTACTTC
NA	TRBV4-2	TRBJ2-1	16	NA	CASSQEEGASYNEQFF	TGTGCCAGCAGCCAAGAGGAGGGGGCCTCCTACAATGAGCAGTTCTTC
NA	TRBV29-1	TRBJ1-5	11	few	CSVVDEGPQHF	TGCAGCGTTGTTGACGAAGGGCCCCAGCATTTT
NA	TRBV10-3	TRBJ2-7	14	NA	CAISTLGVNYEQYF	TGTGCCATCAGTACCCTCGGGGTGAACTACGAGCAGTACTTC
NA	TRBV19	TRBJ2-2	15	once	CASSIPSEVAGELFF	TGTGCCAGTAGTATACCCAGTGAGGTCGCCGGGGAGCTGTTTTTT
TRBD1	TRBV5-8	TRBJ2-1	15	NA	CASSPGTGGYNEQFF	TGTGCCAGCAGCCCAGGGACAGGGGGGTACAATGAGCAGTTCTTC
TRBD1	TRBV3-1	TRBJ1-2	15	NA	CASSQRGRDREGYTF	TGTGCCAGCAGCCAAAGGGGCCGGGACAGGGAAGGCTACACCTTC
NA	TRBV11-3	TRBJ2-2	14	NA	CASSPFEGTGELFF	TGTGCCAGCAGCCCGTTTGAGGGGACCGGGGAGCTGTTTTTT